This T cell receptor (beta chain) originates from a study of radiotherapy plus CTLA-4 blockade in lung cancer. Germline V CDR1 and CDR2: SGHDT, YYEEEE. V was clipped by 1 base and J by 6 bases; unmatched bases: 9. This CDR3 region has 17 residues. Using immunoSEQ multiplex PCR, the repertoire was profiled, and TCRdb retains in-frame clones only, with some absent. Here the sample spans 75,000 to 100,000 clones, roughly 88% being singletons. Sequences were derived from peripheral blood, sampled from a patient treated with radiotherapy plus ipilimumab. The V and J genes are TRBV5-6 and TRBJ2-3; 12 nucleotides match TRBD2. The clonotype comes from a human donor with non-small cell lung cancer that progressed on radiotherapy plus ipilimumab. The CDR3 protein is CASSLIRRLAGGDTQYF. Written as DNA, the CDR3 is TGTGCCAGCAGCTTGATCAGGCGGCTAGCGGGAGGGGATACGCAGTATTTT.